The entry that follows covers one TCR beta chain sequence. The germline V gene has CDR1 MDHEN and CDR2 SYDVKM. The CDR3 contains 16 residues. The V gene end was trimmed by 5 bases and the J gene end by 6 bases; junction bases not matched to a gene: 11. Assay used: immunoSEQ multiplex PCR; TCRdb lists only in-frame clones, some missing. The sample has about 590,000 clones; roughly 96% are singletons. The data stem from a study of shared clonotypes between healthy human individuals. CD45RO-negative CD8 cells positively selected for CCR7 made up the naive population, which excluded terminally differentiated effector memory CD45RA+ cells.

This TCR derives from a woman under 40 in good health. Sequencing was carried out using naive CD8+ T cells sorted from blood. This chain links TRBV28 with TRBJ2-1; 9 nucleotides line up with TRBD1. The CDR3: CASSIPTGGSFNEQFF. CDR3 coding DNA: TGTGCCAGCAGTATACCTACAGGGGGCTCTTTCAATGAGCAGTTCTTC.